Listed here are 25 T cell receptor beta chains from one sample, sequenced in a study of shared clonotypes between healthy human individuals. Method: immunoSEQ multiplex PCR; TCRdb's copy keeps in-frame clones and lacks some. Of around 2.1 million clones in the sample, about 93% are singletons; the top ten hold roughly 1.7%. CD45RO-negative, CCR7-positively selected cells formed the naive CD8 fraction, excluding terminally differentiated effector memory CD45RA+ cells. What was sequenced was naive CD8+ T cells from PBMCs. The receptors shown here come from a man aged 18 to 35 in good health. Some clones in this sample may be carry-over from other donors' samples.

The chain links TRBV5-4 to TRBJ2-5; 7 bases match TRBD2. The V gene's germline CDR1 is SGHNT and CDR2 YYREEE (reference sequence). The CDR3 sequence is 13 residues long. V was pared by 5 bases and J by 2 bases, with 3 bases of the junction left unmatched. The CDR3: CASRLSGQETQYF. The CDR3 bases are TGTGCCAGCAGACTTAGCGGGCAAGAGACCCAGTACTTC.

The rearrangement uses TRBV7-2 and TRBJ2-1, with D possibly TRBD2 on 6 matching bases. The CDR3 consists of 14 residues. Per germline, CDR1 SGHTA and CDR2 FQGNSA. Trimming took 3 bases from V and 4 from J, leaving 10 bases between them. The CDR3 sequence: CASSFPGTYNEQFF. In DNA, the CDR3 is TGTGCCAGCAGCTTCCCGGGGACTTACAATGAGCAGTTCTTC.

The chain uses TRBV4-1 and TRBJ2-1; D not certain. CDR3 length: 15 amino acids. V lost 3 bases to trimming and J lost 4 bases, with 13 bases between them. Germline V gives CDR1 MGHRA, CDR2 YSYEKL. CDR3 DNA sequence: TGCGCCAGCAGCCACCCTGGGTGGCAATACAATGAGCAGTTCTTC. Amino acids: CASSHPGWQYNEQFF.

Notes on this clone: Other DNA sequences in this sample translate to the same CDR3. Here the CDR3 reads CASSVGGMNTEAFF. DNA for the CDR3: TGTGCCAGCAGCGTCGGGGGGATGAACACTGAAGCTTTCTTT. The J gene is TRBJ1-1, the V gene TRBV9, with a possible D match to TRBD1 (5 bases). Germline V gene data show CDR1 as SGDLS and CDR2 as YYNGEE. Trimming stripped 2 bases from V and 0 bases from J, with 8 bases between. The CDR3 has 14 amino acids.

The chain employs TRBV7-9 and TRBJ1-2; D might be TRBD1 (5 bases). Trimming cost V 4 bases and J 7 bases, with 19 bases left between them. The CDR3 extends over 15 amino acids. CDR1 and CDR2 (germline): SEHNR, FQNEAQ (reference sequence). The CDR3 bases are TGTGCCAGCAGCTCTAGTGGGGGGGAGTCCGTTGGCTACACCTTC. Translated: CASSSSGGESVGYTF.

This clone appeared once. The rearrangement uses TRBV9 and TRBJ1-2; 9 bases align to TRBD1. The germline CDR1 and CDR2 sequences are SGDLS and YYNGEE. Trimming cost V 5 bases and J 3 bases; bases outside gene matches: 11. The CDR3 totals 16 residues. The CDR3 DNA reads as TGTGCCAGCAGTTACTCCGGGACAGGGTCTGACTATGGCTACACCTTC. Its translation is CASSYSGTGSDYGYTF.

The chain employs TRBV10-2 and TRBJ2-7; 7 bases map to TRBD1. The ends lost 10 bases at V and 2 bases at J; junction bases unmatched: 11. CDR1 is WSHSY, CDR2 SAAADI, per germline. This CDR3 spans 14 amino acids. The DNA for the CDR3 is TGCGCCACCCTGTCCCGGGACAGAGCCTACGAGCAGTACTTC. This gives the protein CATLSRDRAYEQYF.

This clone has more than one count but fewer than ten. Other DNA sequences in this specimen translate into the identical CDR3. The rearrangement uses TRBV9 and TRBJ2-1, with TRBD2 matching 11 bases. The CDR3 sequence is 15 residues long. Trimming removed 2 bases from V and 4 bases from J; junction bases left unmatched: 2. Per the germline V gene, CDR1 is SGDLS and CDR2 is YYNGEE. Here the CDR3 DNA reads TGTGCCAGCAGCGTCGGGACTAGCGGTTACAATGAGCAGTTCTTC. It translates to CASSVGTSGYNEQFF. Based on the CDR3 plus reference TRBV9 and TRBJ2-1, the full variable domain is DSGVTQTPKHLITATGQRVTLRCSPRSGDLSVYWYQQSLDQGLQFLIQYYNGEERAKGNILERFSAQQFPDLHSELNLSSLELGDSALYFCASSVGTSGYNEQFFGPGTRLTVL.

The chain joins TRBV27 to TRBJ2-7, with a tentative D call TRBD2 (6 bases). This CDR3 spans 13 amino acids. The germline gives CDR1 MNHEY, CDR2 SMNVEV (reference sequence). V lost 5 bases, J lost 3 bases, and 11 bases lay in between. The CDR3 DNA follows: TGTGCCAGCAGTGGGCGGGGAGTCTACGAGCAGTACTTC. It encodes CASSGRGVYEQYF.

V gene TRBV4-1 combines with J gene TRBJ1-2; 7 nucleotides line up with TRBD1. This CDR3 has 18 amino acids. The germline V gene encodes CDR1 MGHRA and CDR2 YSYEKL. The V gene end was trimmed by 4 bases and the J gene end by 1 base; junction bases not matched to a gene: 15. CDR3 in amino acids: CASSPTLRDRSINYGYTF. The CDR3, as DNA: TGCGCCAGCAGCCCAACCCTACGGGACAGAAGTATTAACTATGGCTACACCTTC.

This clone was counted a single time. The chain employs TRBV6-5 and TRBJ2-7; D perhaps matches TRBD2 (5 bases). This CDR3 comprises 16 residues. V gave up 2 bases and J gave up 2 bases, with 16 bases separating them. The germline V gene has CDR1 MNHEY and CDR2 SVGAGI. The CDR3 bases are TGTGCCAGCAGTTACGGACGGAGGCCCCTCGCCTACGAGCAGTACTTC. Translation: CASSYGRRPLAYEQYF.

The J gene is TRBJ2-7, the V gene TRBV27; TRBD2 matches 12 bases. Per the germline V gene, CDR1 is MNHEY and CDR2 is SMNVEV (reference sequence). The V gene end was trimmed by 5 bases and the J gene end by 4 bases; junction bases not matched to a gene: 6. The CDR3 covers 15 residues. The chain's CDR3 is CASSPGTSGFYEQYF. For the CDR3, the DNA is TGTGCCAGCAGTCCCGGGACTAGCGGGTTTTACGAGCAGTACTTC.

The sample holds one count of this clone. V is TRBV19 and J is TRBJ1-1, with D possibly TRBD1 on 6 matching bases. The V gene's germline CDR1 is LNHDA and CDR2 SQIVND (reference sequence). This CDR3 has 15 residues. The V and J ends lost 4 bases and 4 bases respectively, with 16 bases between them. CDR3 protein: CASSRGGDTPTEAFF. In DNA form, the CDR3 reads TGTGCCAGTAGTAGAGGGGGGGACACTCCCACTGAAGCTTTCTTT.

This rearrangement joins TRBV28 to TRBJ1-5, with 7 bases matching TRBD1. There are 18 residues in the CDR3. Germline CDR1 MDHEN, CDR2 SYDVKM. V lost 5 bases and J lost 2; bases outside the gene matches: 15. Written as DNA, the CDR3 is TGTGCCAGCAGTCCCCTGACAGGGCTTAGGGTGGGCAATCAGCCCCAGCATTTT. This codes for CASSPLTGLRVGNQPQHF.

The V gene is TRBV5-5, the J gene TRBJ2-7; the match to TRBD1 covers 10 bases. Trimming removed 3 bases from V and 3 bases from J; junction bases left unmatched: 6. CDR1 is SGHKS, CDR2 YYEKEE, per germline (reference sequence). This CDR3 comprises 15 residues. For the CDR3, the DNA is TGTGCCAGCAGCTCCGGGGGACAGGGGTTCTACGAGCAGTACTTC. Its protein product is CASSSGGQGFYEQYF.

This clone was observed a handful of times. This sample includes further DNA sequences coding for the same CDR3. J is TRBJ2-2 and V is TRBV27, with D hard to call. This CDR3 has 13 residues. In germline, CDR1 is MNHEY, CDR2 SMNVEV (reference sequence). V was trimmed by 2 bases and J by 4 bases, leaving 5 bases between them. Here the CDR3 reads CASSLLGTGELFF. The CDR3 DNA sequence: TGTGCCAGCAGTTTACTAGGCACCGGGGAGCTGTTTTTT.

CDR3 loop: CASSGGAGAAYNEQFF. Written as DNA, the CDR3 is TGTGCCAGCAGTGGAGGAGCGGGAGCGGCCTACAATGAGCAGTTCTTC. J is TRBJ2-1 and V is TRBV11-2, with 8 bases identical to TRBD2. CDR1 SGHAT and CDR2 FQNNGV come from the germline V gene. With V trimmed by 6 bases and J by 2 bases, 9 bases remained unmatched. The CDR3 loop spans 16 amino acids.

V and J are TRBV4-1 and TRBJ2-5; 12 nucleotides agree with TRBD2. The V segment lost 3 bases and the J segment 2 bases; nucleotides outside the gene matches: 10. CDR3 length equals 18 residues. Germline assignment: CDR1 MGHRA and CDR2 YSYEKL. CDR3 in DNA: TGCGCCAGCAGCCAGCTAGCGGGAGGGAATCACGATCAAGAGACCCAGTACTTC. It specifies CASSQLAGGNHDQETQYF.

The chain joins TRBV5-1 to TRBJ2-7; 8 nucleotides align to TRBD1. After removal of 2 bases from V and 5 bases from J, the junction contained 3 bases not matched to a gene. Germline lookup yields CDR1 SGHRS and CDR2 YFSETQ. The length of the CDR3 is 13 residues. The CDR3 sequence: CASSFDRGDEQYF. For the CDR3, the DNA is TGCGCCAGCAGCTTTGACAGGGGCGACGAGCAGTACTTC.

The genes are TRBV5-1 and TRBJ2-1; the D is unclear. CDR1 and CDR2 (germline): SGHRS, YFSETQ. The CDR3 extends over 15 amino acids. The V and J ends lost 2 bases and 2 bases respectively, with 11 bases between them. This chain's CDR3 is CASSLVDTPYNEQFF. The CDR3 DNA reads as TGCGCCAGCAGCTTAGTGGATACCCCCTACAATGAGCAGTTCTTC.

This chain uses TRBV5-1 with TRBJ2-5; D perhaps matches TRBD1 (6 bases). The germline gives CDR1 SGHRS, CDR2 YFSETQ. The CDR3 consists of 13 residues. The V end lost 7 bases, the J end lost 1 base, and 11 bases lay between the germline ends. The CDR3 sequence: CASHTGTQETQYF. The CDR3 DNA follows: TGCGCCAGCCATACAGGGACCCAAGAGACCCAGTACTTC.

The chain joins TRBV19 to TRBJ1-2, with D perhaps matching TRBD1 (5 bases). Trimming pared 10 bases from V and 5 bases from J, leaving 20 bases between. This CDR3 comprises 14 residues. CDR1 and CDR2 from the germline V gene are LNHDA and SQIVND (reference sequence). The CDR3: CATSPRAGWYGYTF. In nucleotides, the CDR3 is TGTGCCACCTCCCCGAGGGCAGGGTGGTATGGCTACACCTTC. Combining the CDR3 with reference TRBV19 and TRBJ1-2 gives the whole variable domain DGGITQSPKYLFRKEGQNVTLSCEQNLNHDAMYWYRQDPGQGLRLIYYSQIVNDFQKGDIAEGYSVSREKKESFPLTVTSAQKNPTAFYLCATSPRAGWYGYTFGSGTRLTVV.

The chain combines TRBV27 with TRBJ1-4; 7 nucleotides agree with TRBD1. From germline, CDR1 is MNHEY and CDR2 SMNVEV (reference sequence). This CDR3 is 17 amino acids long. J lost 0 bases, V lost 5 bases, and 9 bases had no gene match. The DNA of the CDR3 is TGTGCCAGCAGTCCAGGGACAGTGGGCCCAACTAATGAAAAACTGTTTTTT. It is translated as CASSPGTVGPTNEKLFF. The whole variable domain, remainder taken from reference TRBV27 and TRBJ1-4, is EAQVTQNPRYLITVTGKKLTVTCSQNMNHEYMSWYRQDPGLGLRQIYYSMNVEVTDKGDVPEGYKVSRKEKRNFPLILESPSPNQTSLYFCASSPGTVGPTNEKLFFGSGTQLSVL.

Only one count was recorded for this clone. The rearrangement uses TRBV19 and TRBJ2-1, with D possibly being TRBD1 (6 bases). V dropped 3 bases and J dropped 10 bases, with 13 bases sitting between them. CDR3 size: 13 residues. Germline CDR1 is LNHDA and CDR2 is SQIVND (reference sequence). Here the CDR3 DNA reads TGTGCCAGTAGTATCATCCCGAGGGGGGAGCAGTTCTTC. This encodes CASSIIPRGEQFF.

This clone came up once. The chain's CDR3 is CAWRRDSYGYTF. In nucleotides, the CDR3 is TGTGCCTGGAGACGGGATTCTTATGGCTACACCTTC. V and J are TRBV30 and TRBJ1-2; D is uncertain. V shed 3 bases and J shed 5 bases, with 10 bases lying between them. There are 12 residues in the CDR3. Germline V CDR1 and CDR2: GTSNPN, SVGIG (reference sequence).